A single sample gave rise to the 16 T cell receptor beta chains below, sequenced in a study of low-dose radiotherapy and immunotherapy resistance in tumors. Amplification, which lasted around 18 PCR cycles, used a constant-region primer and V-primer adapter to amplify TCRs. Each CDR3 protein is one row after TCRdb ran MiXCR on the reads. The data contain about 47,000 distinct CDR3 sequences, roughly 10% of them singletons. Indicated time point: before trial treatment. This specimen was PBMCs, taken before treatment. Receptor source: a female donor with ovarian cancer.

This clonotype occurred a few times. This sequence joins TRBV10-2 and TRBJ2-6; D remains unclear. This CDR3 is built from 14 residues. Germline lookup yields CDR1 WSHSY and CDR2 SAAADI. The V end lost 8 bases, the J end lost 0 bases, and 8 bases lay between the germline ends. CDR3 sequence reads: CASVTSSGANVLTF. The CDR3 coding sequence is TGCGCCAGCGTCACATCCTCTGGGGCCAACGTCCTGACTTTC.

This clonotype has at least ten counts. V and J are TRBV4-1 and TRBJ2-7; D possibly matches TRBD1 or TRBD2 (5 bases each). V lost 3 bases and J lost 6, with 15 bases in between. The CDR3 length is 14 residues. The germline gives CDR1 MGHRA, CDR2 YSYEKL. CDR3 in amino acids: CASSQRGDGVEQYF. The CDR3 region has the DNA TGCGCCAGCAGCCAGAGGGGCGACGGGGTCGAGCAGTACTTC.

This clonotype came up many times. This chain joins TRBV6-1 and TRBJ1-5; D call uncertain. The CDR3 spans 14 residues. The germline V and J ends were trimmed by 10 bases and 3 bases, with 16 bases remaining between them. In germline, CDR1 is MNHNS, CDR2 SASEGT. In DNA form, the CDR3 reads TGTGCCACGAAGGATCTCTATGTCAATCAGCCCCAGCATTTT. Protein: CATKDLYVNQPQHF.

This clonotype was seen at least ten times. The V gene is TRBV20-1, the J gene TRBJ2-7, with D maybe TRBD2 (5 bases). Germline assignment: CDR1 DFQATT and CDR2 SNEGSKA (reference sequence). The CDR3 covers 14 residues. Trimming cost V 5 bases and J 0 bases, with 14 bases left between them. Here the CDR3 reads CSAVRGSTSYEQYF. For the CDR3, the DNA is TGCAGTGCTGTCCGGGGTAGCACCTCCTACGAGCAGTACTTC.

CDR3 nucleotide sequence: TGTGCCAGCAGCCAACCTTCCGGAGGGACTAGCGGAAAAGAGACCCAGTACTTC. Protein product: CASSQPSGGTSGKETQYF. This chain joins TRBV3-1 and TRBJ2-5; 11 nucleotides agree with TRBD2. CDR1 and CDR2 (germline): LGHDT, YNNKEL (reference sequence). J gave up 3 bases and V 2 bases, and 11 bases lay outside the gene matches. The CDR3 spans 18 residues.

In this sample, this clonotype turned up many times. V and J are TRBV20-1 and TRBJ2-3, with 13 bases that match TRBD2. After removal of 0 bases from V and 4 bases from J, the junction contained 10 bases not matched to a gene. This CDR3 comprises 18 residues. CDR1 DFQATT and CDR2 SNEGSKA come from the germline V gene (reference sequence). In DNA form, the CDR3 reads TGCAGTGCTAGAGACAGGGGACTAGCGGGACCCAGGGCAGATACGCAGTATTTT. Encoded protein: CSARDRGLAGPRADTQYF.

This clonotype was counted at least ten times. The chain combines TRBV12-3 or TRBV12-4 with TRBJ2-7; 8 bases map to TRBD2. V trimming: 4 bases; J trimming: 7 bases; junction bases outside the gene matches: 9. The CDR3 is 14 amino acids. The chain's CDR3 is CASSWQRGTREQYF. The CDR3 DNA reads TGTGCCAGCAGTTGGCAGCGGGGGACTCGGGAGCAGTACTTC.

As to this clonotype: A read error may produce the germline difference seen at one junction end. The V call is TRBV6-4, the J call TRBJ2-1; D is perhaps TRBD2 (6 bases). The germline CDR1 and CDR2 sequences are MRHNA and SNTAGT. The CDR3 extends over 13 amino acids. The CDR3, as DNA: TGTGCCAGCAGCGACTTTGCGGGGAATGAGCAGTTCTTC. This gives the protein CASSDFAGNEQFF.

This chain joins TRBV5-1 and TRBJ1-4, with D possibly TRBD1 on 5 matching bases. Germline V gene sequence: CDR1 SGHRS, CDR2 YFSETQ. Trimming removed 0 bases from V and 4 bases from J, with 13 bases in between. CDR3 length: 16 amino acids. The CDR3 loop reads CASSLVAGTVNEKLFF. CDR3 sequence (DNA): TGCGCCAGCAGCTTGGTAGCCGGGACGGTTAATGAAAAACTGTTTTTT.

This clonotype has a count of ten or more. The rearrangement uses TRBV7-9 and TRBJ2-1, with TRBD2 matching 8 bases. The CDR3 contains 17 residues. Germline V lookup: CDR1 SEHNR, CDR2 FQNEAQ (reference sequence). Germline trimming cut 4 bases from V and 5 bases from J; bases unmatched to any gene: 13. This chain's CDR3 is CASSSSGGQWRHNEQFF. CDR3 nucleotide sequence: TGTGCCAGCAGCTCCAGCGGGGGCCAGTGGAGGCACAATGAGCAGTTCTTC.

The chain employs TRBV27 and TRBJ1-1; 7 bases are shared with TRBD1. The CDR3 is 14 amino acids. Germline CDR1 is MNHEY and CDR2 is SMNVEV (reference sequence). With V trimmed by 5 bases and J by 11 bases, 14 bases remained unmatched. The chain's CDR3 is CASSADRMRISAFF. CDR3 in DNA: TGTGCCAGCAGTGCGGACAGGATGCGGATTTCGGCTTTCTTT.

This clonotype was detected ten times or more. DNA of the CDR3: TGTGCCAGCAGCACGCGAGGGGTGGATGAGCAGTTCTTC. This sequence encodes CASSTRGVDEQFF. This chain joins TRBV11-3 and TRBJ2-1; D is possibly TRBD1 or TRBD2 (5 bases each). Trimming removed 5 bases at V and 8 bases at J, with 13 bases between. The germline gives CDR1 SGHNT, CDR2 YENEEA. The length of the CDR3 is 13 residues. The full variable domain, completed using reference TRBV11-3 and TRBJ2-1, is EAGVVQSPRYKIIEKKQPVAFWCNPISGHNTLYWYLQNLGQGPELLIRYENEEAVDDSQLPKDRFSAERLKGVDSTLKIQPAELGDSAVYLCASSTRGVDEQFFGPGTRLTVL.

This clonotype was seen ten or more times. CDR3 in amino acids: CASSYSVGTEAFF. CDR3 coding DNA: TGTGCCAGCAGTTACTCAGTGGGGACTGAAGCTTTCTTT. The V gene is TRBV6-6, the J gene TRBJ1-1; D unclear. V was cut by 0 bases and J by 5 bases, with 7 bases left in between. This CDR3 spans 13 amino acids. CDR1 is MNHNY and CDR2 is SVGAGI in the germline V gene (reference sequence).

This clonotype was counted many times. J is TRBJ1-2 and V is TRBV6-2 or TRBV6-3; possible D gene TRBD1, 6 bases. Trimming took off 6 bases at V and 0 bases at J, with 8 bases between the two ends. This CDR3 has 13 amino acids. In germline, CDR1 is MNHEY, CDR2 SVGEGT. In DNA, the CDR3 is TGTGCCAGCAGGCGGGACACTAACTATGGCTACACCTTC. Amino acids: CASRRDTNYGYTF.

This clonotype was seen repeatedly, ten times or more. The chain is built from TRBV30 and TRBJ1-1, with D uncertain. This CDR3 is built from 12 residues. Germline CDR1 GTSNPN, CDR2 SVGIG (reference sequence). V lost 3 bases to trimming and J lost 5 bases, with 10 bases between them. CDR3 coding DNA: TGTGCCTGGAGATTCGGGAAGACTGAAGCTTTCTTT. This translates into CAWRFGKTEAFF.

This clonotype has a count of ten or more. The rearrangement links TRBV29-1 to TRBJ2-7, with a possible D match to TRBD1 (6 bases). The CDR3 sequence is 12 residues long. Germline V gene data show CDR1 as SQVTM and CDR2 as ANQGSEA. The V end was cut by 7 bases, the J end by 3 bases, with 13 bases between. Written as DNA, the CDR3 is TGCAGCGCTCACACAGGGAGCTACGAGCAGTACTTC. It codes for CSAHTGSYEQYF.